Below are 3 T cell receptor beta chains sequenced from a single sample in a study of graft-versus-host responses after intestinal transplantation listed by TCRdb under 2021. Library construction relied on the immunoSEQ multiplex PCR assay. In its TCRdb copy, this immuneACCESS table keeps in-frame sequences only and misses some clones. Where compared with another copy, unresolved V genes explain less than half of these, and the others have no known cause. For this sample the table gives about 86,000 clones, of which about 88% were detected only once. The leading ten clones occupy around 0.27% of the sample. The antigens for these receptors are not known. Read against the paper, the sample's time point label means: cells obtained before transplantation from donor or recipient. The specimen comprised unstimulated CD4+ T cells sorted from spleen or lymph node cells, sampled before transplant. The receptors stem from a human donor who was the organ donor for an intestinal transplant.

V usage is TRBV28 and J usage is TRBJ1-2; D unclear. The V and J ends lost 10 bases and 0 bases respectively, with 12 bases between them. The CDR3 has 13 residues. Germline CDR1 reads MDHEN; CDR2 reads SYDVKM. CDR3 amino acids: CATFPGANYGYTF. In nucleotides, the CDR3 is TGTGCCACCTTTCCCGGGGCTAACTATGGCTACACCTTC.

The J gene is TRBJ2-7, the V gene TRBV29-1, with 8 nucleotides matching TRBD2. CDR1 SQVTM and CDR2 ANQGSEA come from the germline V gene. The CDR3 is 15 amino acids. The J segment lost 3 bases and the V segment lost 3 bases, leaving 10 bases of the junction unmatched. The CDR3 protein is CSVEALTGGDYEQYF. Here the CDR3 DNA reads TGCAGCGTTGAGGCGCTCACGGGAGGGGACTACGAGCAGTACTTC.

The V call is TRBV28, the J call TRBJ1-5, with 8 nucleotides matching TRBD1. This CDR3 has 15 residues. Germline V gives CDR1 MDHEN, CDR2 SYDVKM. J lost 7 bases, V lost 6 bases, and 11 bases had no gene match. The CDR3, as DNA: TGTGCCAGCAGCAGTCCACAGGGGGTCAAGCAGCCCCAGCATTTT. Translating gives CASSSPQGVKQPQHF.